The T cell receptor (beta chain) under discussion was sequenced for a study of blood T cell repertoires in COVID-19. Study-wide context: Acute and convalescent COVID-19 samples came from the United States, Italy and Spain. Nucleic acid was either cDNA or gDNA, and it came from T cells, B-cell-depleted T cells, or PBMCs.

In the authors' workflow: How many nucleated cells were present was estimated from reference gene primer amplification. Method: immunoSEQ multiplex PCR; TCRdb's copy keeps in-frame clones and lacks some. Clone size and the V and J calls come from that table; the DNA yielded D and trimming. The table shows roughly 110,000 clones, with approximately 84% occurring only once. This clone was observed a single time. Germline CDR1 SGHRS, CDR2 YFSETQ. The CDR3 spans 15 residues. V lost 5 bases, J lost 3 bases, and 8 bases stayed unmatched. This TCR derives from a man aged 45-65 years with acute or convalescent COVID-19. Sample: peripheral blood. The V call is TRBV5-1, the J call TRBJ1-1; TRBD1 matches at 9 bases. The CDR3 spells CASRRRTGDDTEAFF. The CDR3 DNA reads TGCGCCAGCAGGAGACGGACAGGGGATGACACTGAAGCTTTCTTT.